These T cell receptor beta chains were read from a single sample in a study of cytomegalovirus exposure and HLA in healthy donors. Assay: immunoSEQ multiplex PCR; the TCRdb copy retains only in-frame clones and omits some. The sample holds 85,000 to 120,000 clones, roughly four fifths seen once. Sequencing was carried out using PBMCs. The source of these receptors is a man aged 45 to 65 in good health and CMV-seronegative. Both conserved end residues are part of each CDR3. Fields, in order: V gene, clone size, D gene, J gene, CDR3 DNA, CDR3 protein. The D gene is left open where the match is weak. A clone size is listed for some rows: how often the clone was seen (once, few, many), or a class if it is expanded.

>TRBV28|NA|TRBD1|TRBJ1-2
TGTGCCAGCAGTCCCGACAGGGCGCAAGGGTGGAGCACCTTC
CASSPDRAQGWSTF
>TRBV9|NA|NA|TRBJ2-5
TGTGCCAGCAGCAACGTAGGGTATCGGAGGGCAGTCGAAGAGACCCAGTACTTC
CASSNVGYRRAVEETQYF
>TRBV5-4|once|NA|TRBJ2-3
TGTGCCAGCAGCTTGGAGGGGGGGGGCAGAACAGATACGCAGTATTTT
CASSLEGGGRTDTQYF
>TRBV5-1|NA|NA|TRBJ2-4
TGCGCCAGCAGCTTCCTGACAGGAGTAGCCAAAAACATTCAGTACTTC
CASSFLTGVAKNIQYF
>TRBV10-2|NA|TRBD1|TRBJ1-1
TGCGCCAGCAGTGGGGCAGGGGGTGCGGATTTTAACACTGAAGCTTTCTTT
CASSGAGGADFNTEAFF
>TRBV7-9|NA|NA|TRBJ1-2
TGTGCCAGCAGCTCCAGGGACACTCCTTATGGCTACACCTTC
CASSSRDTPYGYTF
>TRBV4-2|few|TRBD2|TRBJ2-2
TGTGCCAGCAGCCACCCCTGGGGGGGCGGGGAGCTGTTTTTT
CASSHPWGGGELFF
>TRBV19|NA|TRBD1|TRBJ2-2
TGTGCCAGTAGTAAACAGGGGACAGGGGGCACCGGGGAGCTGTTTTTT
CASSKQGTGGTGELFF
>TRBV5-7|NA|NA|TRBJ1-1
TGTGCCAGCAGCTTGGTGGGGGAGGTCAACACTGAAGCTTTCTTT
CASSLVGEVNTEAFF
>TRBV27|NA|NA|TRBJ2-2
TGTGCCAGCAGTTTATCCGGGAGCGTGTTGGGAGCCGGGGAGCTGTTTTTT
CASSLSGSVLGAGELFF
>TRBV4-3|NA|NA|TRBJ2-5
TGCGCCAGCAGCCAAGACAGGATCCAAGAGACCCAGTACTTC
CASSQDRIQETQYF
>TRBV5-1|NA|NA|TRBJ2-1
TGCGCCAGCAGCTCCCCGGACCGGGGATACAATGAGCAGTTCTTC
CASSSPDRGYNEQFF
>TRBV6-6|NA|TRBD1|TRBJ2-5
TGTGCCAGCAGCCCCGGGACAGGGTGGGAGACCCAGTACTTC
CASSPGTGWETQYF
>TRBV6-1|NA|TRBD1|TRBJ1-2
TGTGCCAGCAGTGATCTCGACAGGGGCGTATATGGCTACACCTTC
CASSDLDRGVYGYTF
>TRBV7-9|NA|TRBD2|TRBJ2-1
TGTGCCAGCAGCTTAGTATCCAGCGGGGTGAGTGAGCAGTTCTTC
CASSLVSSGVSEQFF
>TRBV19|once|NA|TRBJ2-3
TGTGCCAGTAGTATAGAGTCATTTCAGTATTTT
CASSIESFQYF
>TRBV7-8|NA|NA|TRBJ2-2
TGTGCCAGCAGCGGTTTGACTGCGAACACCGGGGAGCTGTTTTTT
CASSGLTANTGELFF
>TRBV7-3|NA|NA|TRBJ2-2
TGTGCCAGCAGCTTCGGGACAAGGGATCACGGGGAGCTGTTTTTT
CASSFGTRDHGELFF
>TRBV7-9|NA|NA|TRBJ2-3
TGTGCCAGCAGCTATAACCGGAGACTGAGCACAGATACGCAGTATTTT
CASSYNRRLSTDTQYF
>TRBV30|NA|TRBD1|TRBJ1-4
TGTGCCACGGGACAGGGAGAGGAAAAACTGTTTTTT
CATGQGEEKLFF
>TRBV19|NA|NA|TRBJ1-1
TGTGCCAGTAGTATAGATCAGGGTCGAGGCATCACTGAAGCTTTCTTT
CASSIDQGRGITEAFF
>TRBV15|few|NA|TRBJ1-2
TGTGCCACCAGCTATTACAGGGAGACGTATGGCTACACCTTC
CATSYYRETYGYTF
>TRBV7-3|NA|TRBD2|TRBJ2-7
TGTGCCAGCAGCTTGTCTAGCGGGGTGCCCTACGAGCAGTACTTC
CASSLSSGVPYEQYF
>TRBV7-2|NA|NA|TRBJ2-2
TGTGCCAGCAGCTTAAGGGGCCAACAAGAAAACACCGGGGAGCTGTTTTTT
CASSLRGQQENTGELFF
>TRBV5-1|NA|TRBD1|TRBJ2-7
TGCGCCAGCAGCTTGGCAGCAGGGGGCTATGAGGAGCAGTACTTC
CASSLAAGGYEEQYF
>TRBV7-2|few|NA|TRBJ2-3
TGTGCCAGCAGCTTAGCACTGCCTGCGGGGCGATACACAGATACGCAGTATTTT
CASSLALPAGRYTDTQYF
>TRBV10-3|few|TRBD2|TRBJ2-2
TGTGCCATCAGTGAGGCGGGGGTTAACAGCGGGGAGCTGTTTTTT
CAISEAGVNSGELFF
>TRBV7-9|NA|NA|TRBJ1-1
TGTGCCAGCAGCTCGGCGTGGACGGGAGGGACTGAAGCTTTCTTT
CASSSAWTGGTEAFF